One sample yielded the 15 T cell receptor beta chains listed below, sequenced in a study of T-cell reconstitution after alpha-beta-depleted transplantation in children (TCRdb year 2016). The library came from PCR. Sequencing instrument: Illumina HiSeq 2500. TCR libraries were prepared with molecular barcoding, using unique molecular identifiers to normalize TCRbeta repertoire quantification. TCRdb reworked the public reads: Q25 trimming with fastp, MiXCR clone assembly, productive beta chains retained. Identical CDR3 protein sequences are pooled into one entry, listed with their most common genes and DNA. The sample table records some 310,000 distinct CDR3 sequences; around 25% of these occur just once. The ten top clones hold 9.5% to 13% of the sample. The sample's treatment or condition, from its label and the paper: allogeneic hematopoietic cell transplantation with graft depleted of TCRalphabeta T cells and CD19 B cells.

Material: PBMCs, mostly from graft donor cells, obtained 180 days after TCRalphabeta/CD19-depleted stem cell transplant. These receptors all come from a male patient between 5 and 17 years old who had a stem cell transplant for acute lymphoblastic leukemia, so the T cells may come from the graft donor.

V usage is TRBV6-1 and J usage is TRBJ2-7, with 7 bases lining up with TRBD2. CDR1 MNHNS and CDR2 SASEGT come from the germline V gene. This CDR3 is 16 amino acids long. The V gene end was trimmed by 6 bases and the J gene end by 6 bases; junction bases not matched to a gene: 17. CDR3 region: CASRLIVAGGALEQYF. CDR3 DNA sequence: TGTGCCAGCAGGCTAATCGTAGCGGGCGGAGCGCTCGAGCAGTACTTC.

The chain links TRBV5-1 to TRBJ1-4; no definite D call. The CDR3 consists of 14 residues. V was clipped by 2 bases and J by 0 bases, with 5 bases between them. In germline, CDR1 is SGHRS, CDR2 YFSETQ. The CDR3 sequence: CASSFTATNEKLFF. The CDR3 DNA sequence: TGCGCCAGCAGCTTCACTGCAACTAATGAAAAACTGTTTTTT.

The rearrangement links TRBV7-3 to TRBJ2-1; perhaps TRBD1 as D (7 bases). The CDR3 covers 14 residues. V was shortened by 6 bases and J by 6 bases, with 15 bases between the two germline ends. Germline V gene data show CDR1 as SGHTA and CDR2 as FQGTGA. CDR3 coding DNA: TGTGCCAGCAGGTCCTCAGGGGGGTTCAATGAGCAGTTCTTC. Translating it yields CASRSSGGFNEQFF.

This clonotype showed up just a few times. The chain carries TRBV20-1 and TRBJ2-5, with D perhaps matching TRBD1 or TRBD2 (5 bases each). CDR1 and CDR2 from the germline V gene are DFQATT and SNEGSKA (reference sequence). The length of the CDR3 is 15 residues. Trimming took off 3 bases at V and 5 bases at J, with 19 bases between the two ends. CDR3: CSARIPGTSRETQYF. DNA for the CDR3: TGCAGTGCTAGGATCCCCGGGACCTCTCGGGAGACCCAGTACTTC.

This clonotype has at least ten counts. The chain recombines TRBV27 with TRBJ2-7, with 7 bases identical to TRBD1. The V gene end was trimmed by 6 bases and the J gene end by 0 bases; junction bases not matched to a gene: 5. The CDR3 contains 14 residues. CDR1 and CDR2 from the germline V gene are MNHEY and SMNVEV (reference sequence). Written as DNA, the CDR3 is TGTGCCAGCAGCTTTCGGGACAGCTCCTACGAGCAGTACTTC. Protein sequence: CASSFRDSSYEQYF.

The CDR3 here is CASSDRGGALNYGYTF. CDR3 nucleotides: TGCGCCAGCAGCGACCGCGGGGGGGCTCTCAACTATGGCTACACCTTC. The chain combines TRBV5-1 with TRBJ1-2; a weak D match, TRBD1 (6 bases). Germline lookup yields CDR1 SGHRS and CDR2 YFSETQ. There are 16 residues in the CDR3. V lost 4 bases and J lost 2, with 18 bases in between.

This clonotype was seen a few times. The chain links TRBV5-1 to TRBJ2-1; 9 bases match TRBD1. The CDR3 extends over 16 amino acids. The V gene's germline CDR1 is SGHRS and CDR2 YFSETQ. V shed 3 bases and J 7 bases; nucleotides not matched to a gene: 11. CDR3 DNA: TGCGCCAGCAGCTGGGCACAGGGGGCCGGTCCAAATGAGCAGTTCTTC. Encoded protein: CASSWAQGAGPNEQFF.

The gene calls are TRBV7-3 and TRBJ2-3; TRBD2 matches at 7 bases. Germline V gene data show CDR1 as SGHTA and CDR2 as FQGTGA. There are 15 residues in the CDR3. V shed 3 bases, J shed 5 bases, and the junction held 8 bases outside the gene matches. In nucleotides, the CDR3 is TGTGCCAGCAGCTTTCAAGCGGGAAGGGAAGATACGCAGTATTTT. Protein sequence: CASSFQAGREDTQYF. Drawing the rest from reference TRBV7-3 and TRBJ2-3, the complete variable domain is GAGVSQTPSNKVTEKGKYVELRCDPISGHTALYWYRQSLGQGPEFLIYFQGTGAADDSGLPNDRFFAVRPEGSVSTLKIQRTERGDSAVYLCASSFQAGREDTQYFGPGTRLTVL.

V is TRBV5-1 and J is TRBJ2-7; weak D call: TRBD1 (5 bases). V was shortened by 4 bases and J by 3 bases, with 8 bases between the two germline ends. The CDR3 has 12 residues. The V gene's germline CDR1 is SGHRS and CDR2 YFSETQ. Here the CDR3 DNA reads TGCGCCAGCAGCGACAGTCACTACGAGCAGTACTTC. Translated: CASSDSHYEQYF. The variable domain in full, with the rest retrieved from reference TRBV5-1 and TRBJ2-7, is KAGVTQTPRYLIKTRGQQVTLSCSPISGHRSVSWYQQTPGQGLQFLFEYFSETQRNKGNFPGRFSGRQFSNSRSEMNVSTLELGDSALYLCASSDSHYEQYFGPGTRLTVT.

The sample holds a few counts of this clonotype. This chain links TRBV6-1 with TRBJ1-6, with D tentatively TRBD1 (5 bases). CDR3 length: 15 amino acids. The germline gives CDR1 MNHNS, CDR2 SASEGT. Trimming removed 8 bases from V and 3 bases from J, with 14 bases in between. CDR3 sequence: CASAWGDRYNSPLHF. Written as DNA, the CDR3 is TGTGCCAGCGCCTGGGGGGACCGCTATAATTCACCCCTCCACTTT.

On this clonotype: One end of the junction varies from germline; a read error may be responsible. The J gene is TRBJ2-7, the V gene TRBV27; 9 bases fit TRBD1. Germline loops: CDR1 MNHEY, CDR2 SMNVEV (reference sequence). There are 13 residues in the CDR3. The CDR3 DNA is TGTGCCAGCAGTGGGGGACAGGGTAGCGAGCAGTCCTTC. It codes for CASSGGQGSEQSF.

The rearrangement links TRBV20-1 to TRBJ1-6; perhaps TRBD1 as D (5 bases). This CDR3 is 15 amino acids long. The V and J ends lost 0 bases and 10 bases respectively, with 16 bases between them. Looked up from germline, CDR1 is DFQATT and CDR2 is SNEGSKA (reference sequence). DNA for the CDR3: TGCAGTGCTAGAGATGAGAGTGGGGCGCGATCACCCCTCCACTTT. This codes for CSARDESGARSPLHF.

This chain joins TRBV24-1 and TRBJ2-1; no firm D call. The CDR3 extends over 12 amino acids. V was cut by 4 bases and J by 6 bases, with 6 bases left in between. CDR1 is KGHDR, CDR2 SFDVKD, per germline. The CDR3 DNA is TGTGCCACCAGTGAATTTGGCAATGAGCAGTTCTTC. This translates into CATSEFGNEQFF.

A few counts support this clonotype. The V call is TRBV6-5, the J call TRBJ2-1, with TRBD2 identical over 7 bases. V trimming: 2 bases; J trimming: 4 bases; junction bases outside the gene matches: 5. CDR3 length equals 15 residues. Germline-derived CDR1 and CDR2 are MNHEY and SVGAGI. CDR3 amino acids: CASSYGLAEYNEQFF. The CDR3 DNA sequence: TGTGCCAGCAGTTACGGGCTAGCGGAATACAATGAGCAGTTCTTC.

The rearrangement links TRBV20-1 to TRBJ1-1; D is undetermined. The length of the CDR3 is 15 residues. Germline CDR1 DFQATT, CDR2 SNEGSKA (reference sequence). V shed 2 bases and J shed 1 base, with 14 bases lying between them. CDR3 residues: CSARSKGVRNTEAFF. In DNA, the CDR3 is TGCAGTGCTAGATCTAAAGGAGTGCGGAACACTGAAGCTTTCTTT.